One T cell receptor (beta chain) is described in this entry. Its antigen is currently unknown. Data came from immunoSEQ multiplex PCR; TCRdb stores just in-frame clones and leaves some out. The data hold roughly 180,000 clones, with approximately 90% observed a single time. The data were taken from a study of T cell responses to AZD1222 COVID-19 vaccine. V trimming: 2 bases; J trimming: 5 bases; junction bases outside the gene matches: 8. Germline CDR1 MNHEY, CDR2 SVGAGI. This CDR3 is 16 amino acids long. Points from the study as a whole: Close to half of spike-specific TCRs reportedly recognize unmutated variant regions.

This sequence joins TRBV6-5 and TRBJ1-5, with TRBD1 matching 8 bases. This material consisted of peripheral blood, taken on day 0 of AZD1222 vaccination. This receptor was obtained from an adult in good health. In DNA, the CDR3 is TGTGCCAGCAGTTACGCATTGGACAGGGACGATCAGCCCCAGCATTTT. As protein: CASSYALDRDDQPQHF.